This TCR beta chain was captured by sequencing in a study of blood T cell repertoires in COVID-19. Whole-study context: Samples representing acute and convalescent COVID-19 were sourced from the United States, Italy and Spain.

This CDR3 contains 12 residues. Germline lookup yields CDR1 LGHDT and CDR2 YNNKEL (reference sequence). V dropped 3 bases and J dropped 10; count of bases not matched to a gene: 2. Authors' data handling: Estimation of nucleated cell counts relied on the amplification of reference gene primers. Assay: immunoSEQ multiplex PCR; the TCRdb copy retains only in-frame clones and omits some. V and J calls and clone size are as listed in that table; D and trimming were resolved from the DNA. This table has 150,000 to 200,000 clones, 80% to 90% appearing once. The chain combines TRBV3-1 (or the pseudogene TRBV3-2) with TRBJ1-1, with 10 bases that match TRBD1. The TCR comes from a man aged 60 to 75 with acute or convalescent COVID-19. Sequences were obtained from peripheral blood. The CDR3 reads CASSQGTGAAFF. In DNA form, the CDR3 reads TGTGCCAGCAGCCAGGGGACAGGGGCAGCTTTCTTT.